This T cell receptor (beta chain) was obtained from a study of blood T cell repertoires in COVID-19. Living in 25 or so US areas, the participants were between about 18 and 100 years of age. Which cohort a participant joined came from the clinical history participants gave. In the authors' methods: Estimation of nucleated cell counts was performed using reference gene primer amplification. The method was immunoSEQ multiplex PCR; TCRdb's version includes in-frame clones alone and lacks a portion of them. That table is the source of V, J and clone size, and D and trimming were worked out from the DNA. This sample has more than 300,000 clones, with approximately 87% found just once. The receptor comes from a man aged 40-50 years in a cohort exposed to, infected with or recovered from COVID-19 (not recorded which). Sequenced sample: PBMCs or T cells enriched from blood (not recorded which).

The CDR3 sequence is CASSSSSGSFYNEQFF. The CDR3 bases are TGCGCCAGCAGCTCCTCTAGCGGGAGTTTCTACAATGAGCAGTTCTTC. The J gene is TRBJ2-1, the V gene TRBV5-1; 10 positions match TRBD2. The CDR3 contains 16 residues. Germline V CDR1 and CDR2: SGHRS, YFSETQ. V was clipped by 3 bases and J by 3 bases; unmatched bases: 6.